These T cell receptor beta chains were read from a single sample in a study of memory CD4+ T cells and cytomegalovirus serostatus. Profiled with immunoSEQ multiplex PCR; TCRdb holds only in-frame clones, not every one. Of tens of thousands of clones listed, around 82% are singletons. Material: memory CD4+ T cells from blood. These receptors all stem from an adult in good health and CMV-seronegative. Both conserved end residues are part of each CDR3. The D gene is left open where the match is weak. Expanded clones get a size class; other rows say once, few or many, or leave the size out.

CDR3 DNA: TGTGCCAGCAGCTTAGCGCCCGGTAGCGGGAGGGCCAACAATGAGCAGTTCTTC
CDR3 protein: CASSLAPGSGRANNEQFF
J gene: TRBJ2-1
clone size: few
D gene: TRBD2
V gene: TRBV7-6

CDR3 DNA: TGTGCCAGCAGTGACGTCATAGGGGGTCCGCAGTATTTT
CDR3 protein: CASSDVIGGPQYF
J gene: TRBJ2-3
clone size: .
D gene: .
V gene: TRBV2

CDR3 DNA: TGTGCCTGGAGTGTAATCGTTGGGGGCTACAATGAGCAGTTCTTC
CDR3 protein: CAWSVIVGGYNEQFF
J gene: TRBJ2-1
clone size: .
D gene: .
V gene: TRBV30

CDR3 DNA: TGTGCCTGGAGTTTCTACCTTGAGACCCAGTACTTC
CDR3 protein: CAWSFYLETQYF
J gene: TRBJ2-5
clone size: .
D gene: .
V gene: TRBV30

CDR3 DNA: TGTGCCCTTCTCCGGGACGGCACCTACGAGCAGTACTTC
CDR3 protein: CALLRDGTYEQYF
J gene: TRBJ2-7
clone size: .
D gene: .
V gene: TRBV6-1

CDR3 DNA: TGTGCCAGCAGAAGCTACCGACAGTCACGATCGAACACTGAAGCTTTCTTT
CDR3 protein: CASRSYRQSRSNTEAFF
J gene: TRBJ1-1
clone size: .
D gene: .
V gene: TRBV2

CDR3 DNA: TGTGCCAGCAGCTTGGGGGCGGGAGACCCCTACGAGCAGTACTTC
CDR3 protein: CASSLGAGDPYEQYF
J gene: TRBJ2-7
clone size: .
D gene: TRBD2
V gene: TRBV5-4

CDR3 DNA: TGTGCCAGTAGTACACAGAGCAATCAGCCCCAGCATTTT
CDR3 protein: CASSTQSNQPQHF
J gene: TRBJ1-5
clone size: .
D gene: .
V gene: TRBV19

CDR3 DNA: TGTGCCAGCAGCTCTCCTAGGGGGGCCCTAGCCAAAAACATTCAGTACTTC
CDR3 protein: CASSSPRGALAKNIQYF
J gene: TRBJ2-4
clone size: .
D gene: .
V gene: TRBV7-9

CDR3 DNA: TGTGCCTGGAGTGTACCTCGGGGAGTCTGGACCATATATTTT
CDR3 protein: CAWSVPRGVWTIYF
J gene: TRBJ1-3
clone size: .
D gene: .
V gene: TRBV30

CDR3 DNA: TGTGCCAGCAGCTTAGGGACAGGAGGTCGGGAGACCCAGTACTTC
CDR3 protein: CASSLGTGGRETQYF
J gene: TRBJ2-5
clone size: .
D gene: TRBD1
V gene: TRBV7-9

CDR3 DNA: TGCGCCAGCAGCTTGGCTAACTACAGGGGGCAGGTTAATGAGCAGTTCTTC
CDR3 protein: CASSLANYRGQVNEQFF
J gene: TRBJ2-1
clone size: .
D gene: TRBD1
V gene: TRBV5-1

CDR3 DNA: TGTGCCAGCTCCCCTAGAACAGGCGACGGGGCGCAGTTCTTC
CDR3 protein: CASSPRTGDGAQFF
J gene: TRBJ2-1
clone size: .
D gene: .
V gene: TRBV18

CDR3 DNA: TGTGCCAGCAGAGTTGACAGACTCACAGATACGCAGTATTTT
CDR3 protein: CASRVDRLTDTQYF
J gene: TRBJ2-3
clone size: few
D gene: .
V gene: TRBV6-1

CDR3 DNA: TGCGCCAGCAGTGACCCTACAGGGGCAGCCAATCAGTCACCCCTCCACTTT
CDR3 protein: CASSDPTGAANQSPLHF
J gene: TRBJ1-6
clone size: .
D gene: TRBD1
V gene: TRBV10-2

CDR3 DNA: TGTGCCACCAGCAGACCCTGGGATACGCAGTATTTT
CDR3 protein: CATSRPWDTQYF
J gene: TRBJ2-3
clone size: few
D gene: .
V gene: TRBV15

CDR3 DNA: TGTGCCAGCAGGAGTTACAATGAGCAGTTCTTC
CDR3 protein: CASRSYNEQFF
J gene: TRBJ2-1
clone size: few
D gene: .
V gene: TRBV2

CDR3 DNA: TGTGCCAGCAGTTCCCCGACAGGGGGAGTCACAGATACGCAGTATTTT
CDR3 protein: CASSSPTGGVTDTQYF
J gene: TRBJ2-3
clone size: .
D gene: TRBD1
V gene: TRBV6-6

CDR3 DNA: TGTGCCAGCAGTGAAGCCGTGGGATCTTTAGCCAAAAACATTCAGTACTTC
CDR3 protein: CASSEAVGSLAKNIQYF
J gene: TRBJ2-4
clone size: .
D gene: .
V gene: TRBV6-1

CDR3 DNA: TGTGCCAGCAGCTCATTAGCGGGTAGCACAGATACGCAGTATTTT
CDR3 protein: CASSSLAGSTDTQYF
J gene: TRBJ2-3
clone size: once
D gene: TRBD2
V gene: TRBV5-4

CDR3 DNA: TGCGCCAGCAGCTTGAGGCCCGAGGATCCCTACGAGCAGTACTTC
CDR3 protein: CASSLRPEDPYEQYF
J gene: TRBJ2-7
clone size: .
D gene: .
V gene: TRBV5-1

CDR3 DNA: TGTGCCAGCTCACCAGGGGGCGACGAGCAGTACTTC
CDR3 protein: CASSPGGDEQYF
J gene: TRBJ2-7
clone size: .
D gene: .
V gene: TRBV18

CDR3 DNA: TGTGCCAGCAGCTTAGTTAGCGGGAGGCTCCTTTACGAGCAGTACTTC
CDR3 protein: CASSLVSGRLLYEQYF
J gene: TRBJ2-7
clone size: once
D gene: TRBD2
V gene: TRBV7-9

CDR3 DNA: TGTGCCAGCAGCCCTGGGCTAGCGGGAGGGATGACGGATACGCAGTATTTT
CDR3 protein: CASSPGLAGGMTDTQYF
J gene: TRBJ2-3
clone size: .
D gene: TRBD2
V gene: TRBV5-4

CDR3 DNA: TGCAGTGCCCAACATTCACAAGAGCAGTTCTTC
CDR3 protein: CSAQHSQEQFF
J gene: TRBJ2-1
clone size: .
D gene: .
V gene: TRBV20-1

CDR3 DNA: TGTGCCAGCAGTAGTCGGGGAGATACGCAGTATTTT
CDR3 protein: CASSSRGDTQYF
J gene: TRBJ2-3
clone size: .
D gene: .
V gene: TRBV25-1

CDR3 DNA: TGTGCCAGCAACCAGATAGCGGGAGGTCCAGAGGAGACCCAGTACTTC
CDR3 protein: CASNQIAGGPEETQYF
J gene: TRBJ2-5
clone size: .
D gene: TRBD2
V gene: TRBV28

CDR3 DNA: TGCAGCGTTCGGACAGGGGGGTACCAAGAGACCCAGTACTTC
CDR3 protein: CSVRTGGYQETQYF
J gene: TRBJ2-5
clone size: .
D gene: TRBD1
V gene: TRBV29-1

CDR3 DNA: TGTGCCAGCAGTTCGACAGGGAAGAACTATGGCTACACCTTC
CDR3 protein: CASSSTGKNYGYTF
J gene: TRBJ1-2
clone size: .
D gene: TRBD1
V gene: TRBV28

CDR3 DNA: TGTGCCTGGGCCCTTGACTTCGGAAAACTGTTTTTT
CDR3 protein: CAWALDFGKLFF
J gene: TRBJ1-4
clone size: .
D gene: .
V gene: TRBV30

CDR3 DNA: TGTGCCAGCAGTTCCAGCGGGAGGGACACAGATACGCAGTATTTT
CDR3 protein: CASSSSGRDTDTQYF
J gene: TRBJ2-3
clone size: .
D gene: TRBD2
V gene: TRBV28

CDR3 DNA: TGTGCCAGCAGTCCCACAGGGTTGGGTGAAAAACTGTTTTTT
CDR3 protein: CASSPTGLGEKLFF
J gene: TRBJ1-4
clone size: few
D gene: .
V gene: TRBV28

CDR3 DNA: TGTGCCAGCAGCTTCGGGACTACCTCACCTGGGGAGCTGTTTTTT
CDR3 protein: CASSFGTTSPGELFF
J gene: TRBJ2-2
clone size: .
D gene: TRBD2
V gene: TRBV5-4

CDR3 DNA: TGTGCCAGCAGTTTAGGAATATCGGGACGAGGAGAAAATGGCTACACCTTC
CDR3 protein: CASSLGISGRGENGYTF
J gene: TRBJ1-2
clone size: .
D gene: .
V gene: TRBV28

CDR3 DNA: TGTGCCAGCAGTGAAAACAGGGCTGGGACCGGCTCCTACAATGAGCAGTTCTTC
CDR3 protein: CASSENRAGTGSYNEQFF
J gene: TRBJ2-1
clone size: .
D gene: .
V gene: TRBV6-1

CDR3 DNA: TGTGCCAGCAGCTTAGCGCAGTCCCCCCTGACGGCGGTTAACTATGGCTACACCTTC
CDR3 protein: CASSLAQSPLTAVNYGYTF
J gene: TRBJ1-2
clone size: .
D gene: .
V gene: TRBV7-8

CDR3 DNA: TGTGCCACCTTCCGGGACAGGGGCCACGAGCAGTACTTC
CDR3 protein: CATFRDRGHEQYF
J gene: TRBJ2-7
clone size: .
D gene: TRBD1
V gene: TRBV6-5

CDR3 DNA: TGTGCCTGGAGTGTAGATGGTAATCAGCCCCAGCATTTT
CDR3 protein: CAWSVDGNQPQHF
J gene: TRBJ1-5
clone size: .
D gene: .
V gene: TRBV30

CDR3 DNA: TGTGCCAGCAGCTTCAGGGAAACCAATCAGCCCCAGCATTTT
CDR3 protein: CASSFRETNQPQHF
J gene: TRBJ1-5
clone size: .
D gene: .
V gene: TRBV13

CDR3 DNA: TGTGCCAGCAGCCGCCGACAGGGGCCGGGGGGGGAGCTGTTTTTT
CDR3 protein: CASSRRQGPGGELFF
J gene: TRBJ2-2
clone size: .
D gene: TRBD1
V gene: TRBV2

CDR3 DNA: TGCAGCGCGATAACAGGGCGGGGGACCCAGTACTTC
CDR3 protein: CSAITGRGTQYF
J gene: TRBJ2-5
clone size: .
D gene: .
V gene: TRBV29-1

CDR3 DNA: TGCGCCAGCAGTGAGTCTGCTACCGGGGAGCTGTTTTTT
CDR3 protein: CASSESATGELFF
J gene: TRBJ2-2
clone size: few
D gene: .
V gene: TRBV10-1